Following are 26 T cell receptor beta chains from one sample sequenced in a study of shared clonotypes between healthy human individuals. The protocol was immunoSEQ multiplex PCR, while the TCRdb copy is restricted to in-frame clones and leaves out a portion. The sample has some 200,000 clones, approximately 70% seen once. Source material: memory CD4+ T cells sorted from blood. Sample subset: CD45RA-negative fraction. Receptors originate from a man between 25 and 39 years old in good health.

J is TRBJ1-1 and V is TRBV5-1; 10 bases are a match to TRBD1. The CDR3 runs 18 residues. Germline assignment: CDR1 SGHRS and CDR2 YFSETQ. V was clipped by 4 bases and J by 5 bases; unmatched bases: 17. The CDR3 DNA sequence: TGCGCCAGCAGCCTACTGGGAAGACAGGGGGCCCAGAGGACTGAAGCTTTCTTT. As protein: CASSLLGRQGAQRTEAFF.

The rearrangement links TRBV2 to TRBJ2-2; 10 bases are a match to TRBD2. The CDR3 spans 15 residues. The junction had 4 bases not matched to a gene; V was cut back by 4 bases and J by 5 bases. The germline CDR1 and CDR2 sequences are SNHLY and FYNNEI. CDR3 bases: TGTGCCAGCAGTGTGAGGACTAGCGGAACCGGGGAGCTGTTTTTT. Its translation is CASSVRTSGTGELFF.

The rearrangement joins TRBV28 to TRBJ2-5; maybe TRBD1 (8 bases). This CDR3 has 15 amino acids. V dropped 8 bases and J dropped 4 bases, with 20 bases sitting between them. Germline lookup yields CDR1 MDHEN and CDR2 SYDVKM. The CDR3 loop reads CASLGGQGARETQYF. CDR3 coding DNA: TGTGCCAGCCTCGGGGGGCAGGGGGCAAGAGAGACCCAGTACTTC.

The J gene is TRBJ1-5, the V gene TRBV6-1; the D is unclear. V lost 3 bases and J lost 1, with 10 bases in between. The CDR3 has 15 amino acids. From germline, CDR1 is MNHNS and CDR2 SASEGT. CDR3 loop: CASSDQVGSNQPQHF. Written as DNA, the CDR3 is TGTGCCAGCAGTGATCAGGTCGGCAGCAATCAGCCCCAGCATTTT.

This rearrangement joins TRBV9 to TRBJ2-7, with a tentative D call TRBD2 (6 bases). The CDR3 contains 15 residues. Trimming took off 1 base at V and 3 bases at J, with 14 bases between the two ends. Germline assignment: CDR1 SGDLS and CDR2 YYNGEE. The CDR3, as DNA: TGTGCCAGCAGCGTATACCCGGGAGTAAGCTACGAGCAGTACTTC. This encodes CASSVYPGVSYEQYF.

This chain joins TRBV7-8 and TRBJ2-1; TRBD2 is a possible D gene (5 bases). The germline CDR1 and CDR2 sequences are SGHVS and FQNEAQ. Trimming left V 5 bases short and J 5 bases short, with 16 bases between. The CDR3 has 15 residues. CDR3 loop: CASSDLAGLNNEQFF. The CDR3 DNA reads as TGTGCCAGCAGCGACCTAGCAGGTCTCAACAATGAGCAGTTCTTC.

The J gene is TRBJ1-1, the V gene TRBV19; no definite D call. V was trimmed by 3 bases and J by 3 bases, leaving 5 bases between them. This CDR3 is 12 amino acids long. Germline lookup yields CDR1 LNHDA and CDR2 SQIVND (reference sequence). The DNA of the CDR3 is TGTGCCAGTAGTATGTTGGACACTGAAGCTTTCTTT. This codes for CASSMLDTEAFF.

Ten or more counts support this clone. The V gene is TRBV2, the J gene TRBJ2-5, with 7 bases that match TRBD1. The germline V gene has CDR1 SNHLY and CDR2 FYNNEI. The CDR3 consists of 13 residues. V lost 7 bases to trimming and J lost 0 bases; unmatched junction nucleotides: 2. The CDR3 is CASIRGNQETQYF. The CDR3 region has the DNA TGTGCCAGCATCAGGGGGAACCAAGAGACCCAGTACTTC.

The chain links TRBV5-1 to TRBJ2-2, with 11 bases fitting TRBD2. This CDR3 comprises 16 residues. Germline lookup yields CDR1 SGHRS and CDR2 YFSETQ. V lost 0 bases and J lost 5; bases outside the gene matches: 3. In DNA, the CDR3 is TGCGCCAGCAGCTTGGGGGCTAGCGGGAGGACCGGGGAGCTGTTTTTT. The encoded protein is CASSLGASGRTGELFF.

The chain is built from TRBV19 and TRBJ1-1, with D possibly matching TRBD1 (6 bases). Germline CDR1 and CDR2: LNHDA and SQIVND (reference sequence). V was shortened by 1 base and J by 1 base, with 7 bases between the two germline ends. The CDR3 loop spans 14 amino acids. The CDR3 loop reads CASSIGGGNTEAFF. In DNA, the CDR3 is TGTGCCAGTAGTATAGGAGGGGGGAACACTGAAGCTTTCTTT.

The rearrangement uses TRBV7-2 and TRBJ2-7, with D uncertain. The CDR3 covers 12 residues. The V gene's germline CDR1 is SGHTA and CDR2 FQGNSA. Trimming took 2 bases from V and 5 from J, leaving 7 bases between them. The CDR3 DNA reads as TGTGCCAGCAGCTTACAATTCAACGAGCAGTACTTC. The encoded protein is CASSLQFNEQYF.

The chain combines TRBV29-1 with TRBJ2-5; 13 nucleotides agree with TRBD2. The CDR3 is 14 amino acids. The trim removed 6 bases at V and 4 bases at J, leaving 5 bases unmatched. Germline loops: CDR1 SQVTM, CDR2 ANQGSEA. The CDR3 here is CSVCWTSGRETQYF. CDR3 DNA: TGCAGCGTCTGCTGGACTAGCGGGAGAGAGACCCAGTACTTC.

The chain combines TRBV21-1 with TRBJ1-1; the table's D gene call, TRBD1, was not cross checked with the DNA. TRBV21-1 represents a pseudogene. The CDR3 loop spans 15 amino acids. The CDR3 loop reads CASSEQGRINTEAFF. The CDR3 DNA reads TGTGCCAGCAGCGAACAGGGTCGGATCAACACTGAAGCTTTCTTT.

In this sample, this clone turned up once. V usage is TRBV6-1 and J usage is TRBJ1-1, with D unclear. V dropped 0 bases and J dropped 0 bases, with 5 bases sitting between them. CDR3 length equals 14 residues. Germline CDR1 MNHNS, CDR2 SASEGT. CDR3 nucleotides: TGTGCCAGCAGTGAAGCCCGCGTGAACACTGAAGCTTTCTTT. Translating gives CASSEARVNTEAFF.

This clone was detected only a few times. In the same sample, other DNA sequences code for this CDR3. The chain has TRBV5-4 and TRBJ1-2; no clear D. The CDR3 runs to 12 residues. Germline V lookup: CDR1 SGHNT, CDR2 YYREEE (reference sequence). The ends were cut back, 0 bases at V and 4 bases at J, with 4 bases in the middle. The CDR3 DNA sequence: TGTGCCAGCAGCTTGGAAGGCTATGGCTACACCTTC. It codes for CASSLEGYGYTF.

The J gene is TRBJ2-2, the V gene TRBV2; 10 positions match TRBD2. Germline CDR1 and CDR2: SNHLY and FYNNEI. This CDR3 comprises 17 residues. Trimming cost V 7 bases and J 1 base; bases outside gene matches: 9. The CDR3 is CASKASGLALNTGELFF. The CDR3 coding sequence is TGTGCCAGCAAGGCATCGGGACTAGCGCTGAACACCGGGGAGCTGTTTTTT.

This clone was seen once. The CDR3 region has the DNA TGCGCCAGCAGCCAAAACATTGGGAGCAGGGCTTTCTTT. This codes for CASSQNIGSRAFF. The gene calls are TRBV4-1 and TRBJ1-1; D is unclear. CDR1 and CDR2 from the germline V gene are MGHRA and YSYEKL. The CDR3 contains 13 residues. Trimming took 2 bases from V and 11 from J, leaving 15 bases between them.

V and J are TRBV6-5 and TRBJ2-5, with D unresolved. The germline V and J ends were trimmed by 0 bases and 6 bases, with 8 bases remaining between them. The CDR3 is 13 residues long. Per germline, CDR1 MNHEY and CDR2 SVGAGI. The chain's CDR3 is CASSYSNSKTQYF. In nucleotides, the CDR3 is TGTGCCAGCAGTTACTCGAATTCCAAGACCCAGTACTTC.

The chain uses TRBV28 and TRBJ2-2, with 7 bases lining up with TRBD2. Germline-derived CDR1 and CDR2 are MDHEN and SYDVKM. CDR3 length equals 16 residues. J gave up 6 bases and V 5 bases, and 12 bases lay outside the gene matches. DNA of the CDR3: TGTGCCAGCAGTCCACCGGGGGGTCTGGAGGCCGGGGAGCTGTTTTTT. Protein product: CASSPPGGLEAGELFF. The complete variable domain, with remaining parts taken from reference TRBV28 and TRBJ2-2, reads DVKVTQSSRYLVKRTGEKVFLECVQDMDHENMFWYRQDPGLGLRLIYFSYDVKMKEKGDIPEGYSVSREKKERFSLILESASTNQTSMYLCASSPPGGLEAGELFFGEGSRLTVL.

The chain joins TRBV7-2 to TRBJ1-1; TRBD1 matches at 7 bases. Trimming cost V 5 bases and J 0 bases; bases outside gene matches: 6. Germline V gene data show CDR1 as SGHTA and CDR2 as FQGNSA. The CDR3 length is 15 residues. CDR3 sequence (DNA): TGTGCCAGCAGCCGTGACAGGGTCCTGAACACTGAAGCTTTCTTT. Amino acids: CASSRDRVLNTEAFF.

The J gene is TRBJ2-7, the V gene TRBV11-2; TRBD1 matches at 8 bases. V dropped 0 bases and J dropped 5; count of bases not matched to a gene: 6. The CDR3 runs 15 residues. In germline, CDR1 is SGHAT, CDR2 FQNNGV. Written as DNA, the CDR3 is TGTGCCAGCAGCTTAGACCAGGGGGCGTCCGACGAGCAGTACTTC. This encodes CASSLDQGASDEQYF.

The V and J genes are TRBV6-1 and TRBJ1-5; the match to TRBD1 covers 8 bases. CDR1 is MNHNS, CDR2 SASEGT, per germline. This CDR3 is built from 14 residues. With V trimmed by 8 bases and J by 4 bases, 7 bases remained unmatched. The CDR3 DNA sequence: TGTGCCAGCGGGGGGACAGGCCTAAATCAGCCCCAGCATTTT. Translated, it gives CASGGTGLNQPQHF.

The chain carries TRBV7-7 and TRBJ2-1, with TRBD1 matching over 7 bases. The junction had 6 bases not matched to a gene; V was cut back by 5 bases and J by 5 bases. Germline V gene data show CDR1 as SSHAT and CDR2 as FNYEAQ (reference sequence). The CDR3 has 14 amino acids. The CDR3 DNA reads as TGTGCCAGCAGCCAAGGGACAGCGAACAATGAGCAGTTCTTC. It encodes CASSQGTANNEQFF.

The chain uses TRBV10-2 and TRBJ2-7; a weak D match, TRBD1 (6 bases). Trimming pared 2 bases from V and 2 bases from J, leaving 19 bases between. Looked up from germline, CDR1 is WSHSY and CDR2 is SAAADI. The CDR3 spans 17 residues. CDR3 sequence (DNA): TGCGCCAGCAGTGAGCCCGGTCGACAGGTATACACCTACGAGCAGTACTTC. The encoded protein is CASSEPGRQVYTYEQYF.

The CDR3 sequence is CASSALMGEKLFF. Written as DNA, the CDR3 is TGTGCCAGCAGCGCCCTAATGGGGGAAAAACTGTTTTTT. The chain has TRBV9 and TRBJ1-4, with D unresolved. Germline-derived CDR1 and CDR2 are SGDLS and YYNGEE. V was trimmed by 3 bases and J by 8 bases, leaving 11 bases between them. This CDR3 has 13 residues.

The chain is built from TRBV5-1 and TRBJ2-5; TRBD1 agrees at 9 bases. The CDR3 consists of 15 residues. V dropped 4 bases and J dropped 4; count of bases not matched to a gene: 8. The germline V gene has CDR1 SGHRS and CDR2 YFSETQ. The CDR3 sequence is CASSPGTGRGETQYF. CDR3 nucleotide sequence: TGCGCCAGCAGCCCAGGGACAGGGAGGGGAGAGACCCAGTACTTC.